These 25 T cell receptor beta chains came from one sample sequenced in a study of blood T cell repertoires in COVID-19. Only in-frame clones appear in the TCRdb table, and some are missing; sequencing was by immunoSEQ multiplex PCR. The table shows hundreds of thousands of clones, with more than 85% occurring only once. Sequencing was carried out using PBMCs or T cells enriched from blood (not recorded which). All receptors come from a woman between 55 and 75 years old who had recovered from COVID-19.

The V call is TRBV18, the J call TRBJ2-5; maybe TRBD1 (6 bases). The CDR3 has 14 amino acids. V was cut by 1 base and J by 2 bases, with 8 bases left in between. The germline CDR1 and CDR2 sequences are KGHSH and LQKENI. Here the CDR3 reads CASSPLTGQETQYF. The CDR3 DNA reads as TGTGCCAGCTCACCACTTACAGGGCAAGAGACCCAGTACTTC.

V gene TRBV5-1 combines with J gene TRBJ2-5; 13 bases line up with TRBD2. The V gene's germline CDR1 is SGHRS and CDR2 YFSETQ. Germline trimming cut 4 bases from V and 5 bases from J; bases unmatched to any gene: 5. The CDR3 covers 15 residues. Here the CDR3 DNA reads TGCGCCAGCAGCGTACTAGCGGGGGGGCACGAGACCCAGTACTTC. Protein product: CASSVLAGGHETQYF.

This clone was observed a handful of times. The chain recombines TRBV10-1 with TRBJ1-1, with 9 positions matching TRBD1. Germline CDR1 WNHNN, CDR2 SYGVQD (reference sequence). The CDR3 is made up of 15 amino acids. V was clipped by 6 bases and J by 4 bases; unmatched bases: 9. The CDR3 loop is CASSPAGTGSTEAFF. The CDR3 DNA reads TGCGCCAGCAGCCCGGCCGGGACAGGGAGCACTGAAGCTTTCTTT.

This clone was found a few times. The rearrangement joins TRBV2 to TRBJ2-2; D unclear. Trimming removed 2 bases from V and 4 bases from J, with 11 bases in between. CDR3 size: 15 residues. CDR1 SNHLY and CDR2 FYNNEI come from the germline V gene. The CDR3 here is CASSESLLLTGELFF. Written as DNA, the CDR3 is TGTGCCAGCAGTGAATCGTTATTACTCACCGGGGAGCTGTTTTTT.

The chain is built from TRBV5-1 and TRBJ2-2; no reliable D call. CDR3 length: 15 amino acids. V lost 0 bases, J lost 3 bases, and 9 bases lay in between. Germline CDR1 and CDR2: SGHRS and YFSETQ. The CDR3 DNA sequence: TGCGCCAGCAGCTTGGTATGGTCGGACACCGGGGAGCTGTTTTTT. Translated: CASSLVWSDTGELFF. Filled out from reference TRBV5-1 and TRBJ2-2, the complete variable domain reads KAGVTQTPRYLIKTRGQQVTLSCSPISGHRSVSWYQQTPGQGLQFLFEYFSETQRNKGNFPGRFSGRQFSNSRSEMNVSTLELGDSALYLCASSLVWSDTGELFFGEGSRLTVL.

V is TRBV9 and J is TRBJ2-1, with TRBD2 matching 8 bases. Trimming cost V 3 bases and J 6 bases; bases outside gene matches: 5. The germline CDR1 and CDR2 sequences are SGDLS and YYNGEE. The CDR3 runs to 14 residues. CDR3 coding DNA: TGTGCCAGCAGCGGCGGGACTAGTCTCAATGAGCAGTTCTTC. Encoded protein: CASSGGTSLNEQFF. Variable domain in full (rest from reference TRBV9 and TRBJ2-1): DSGVTQTPKHLITATGQRVTLRCSPRSGDLSVYWYQQSLDQGLQFLIQYYNGEERAKGNILERFSAQQFPDLHSELNLSSLELGDSALYFCASSGGTSLNEQFFGPGTRLTVL.

The chain links TRBV6-1 to TRBJ1-6; D remains ambiguous. The CDR3 sequence is 14 residues long. CDR1 is MNHNS, CDR2 SASEGT, per germline. V lost 3 bases, J lost 5 bases, and 8 bases lay in between. The CDR3 DNA reads as TGTGCCAGCAGTGAGTGGAGCAATAATTCACCCCTCCACTTT. Translating gives CASSEWSNNSPLHF.

Remarks on this clone: One end of the junction is discordant with germline, which a read error may explain. The chain uses TRBV5-8 and TRBJ1-6; D ambiguous. This CDR3 spans 12 amino acids. From germline, CDR1 is SGHTS and CDR2 YDEGEE. The CDR3 here is CASSLEAPWATF. CDR3 in DNA: TGTGCCAGCAGCTTGGAGGCACCTTGGGCGACATTT.

V and J are TRBV5-1 and TRBJ2-3, with 8 bases matching TRBD2. V shed 4 bases, J shed 3 bases, and the junction held 10 bases outside the gene matches. The germline gives CDR1 SGHRS, CDR2 YFSETQ. The CDR3 is 16 residues long. In DNA, the CDR3 is TGCGCCAGCAGCCCTGGACAGCGGGGGCCAACAGATACGCAGTATTTT. Translating it yields CASSPGQRGPTDTQYF.

J is TRBJ2-7 and V is TRBV11-3, with TRBD1 as a possible D gene (6 bases). V was clipped by 1 base and J by 4 bases, with 11 bases between them. Per germline, CDR1 SGHNT and CDR2 YENEEA. This CDR3 has 14 residues. The DNA for the CDR3 is TGTGCCAGCAGCTTAGGGGTCAGGGGATACGAGCAGTACTTC. This sequence encodes CASSLGVRGYEQYF.

The chain carries TRBV28 and TRBJ1-3; 7 bases are a match to TRBD1. The trim removed 1 base at V and 0 bases at J, leaving 3 bases unmatched. Germline assignment: CDR1 MDHEN and CDR2 SYDVKM. The CDR3 is made up of 16 amino acids. CDR3 nucleotide sequence: TGTGCCAGCAGTTTATTGACAGGGAACTCTGGAAACACCATATATTTT. Its protein product is CASSLLTGNSGNTIYF.

The chain recombines TRBV1 with TRBJ2-3; the table calls TRBD2, which could not be checked here. TRBV1 is tagged as a pseudogene. The CDR3 consists of 17 residues. DNA for the CDR3: TGCACCAGCAGCCAGTACTTACCCGGACTAGTTACAGATACGCAGTATTTT. Its protein product is CTSSQYLPGLVTDTQYF.

This clone has only a few counts. This rearrangement joins TRBV18 to TRBJ2-3, with D possibly TRBD1 on 6 matching bases. Germline assignment: CDR1 KGHSH and CDR2 LQKENI. CDR3 length equals 14 residues. Trimming removed 2 bases from V and 4 bases from J, with 10 bases in between. CDR3 loop: CASSPVGAADTQYF. CDR3 coding DNA: TGTGCCAGCTCACCAGTGGGGGCGGCAGATACGCAGTATTTT.

This clone was picked up one time. The V gene is TRBV6-5, the J gene TRBJ2-2, with unresolved D. The CDR3 runs 14 residues. Per the germline V gene, CDR1 is MNHEY and CDR2 is SVGAGI. Trimming stripped 6 bases from V and 1 base from J, with 9 bases between. The CDR3, as DNA: TGTGCCAGCAGATACCTCAGGAACACCGGGGAGCTGTTTTTT. It yields the protein CASRYLRNTGELFF.

J is TRBJ1-2 and V is TRBV18; TRBD1 might be the D (5 bases). The CDR3 is made up of 16 amino acids. The germline V gene has CDR1 KGHSH and CDR2 LQKENI. V was trimmed by 3 bases and J by 1 base, leaving 15 bases between them. Here the CDR3 reads CASSPQGTMDNYGYTF. CDR3 in DNA: TGTGCCAGCTCACCCCAGGGAACAATGGATAACTATGGCTACACCTTC.

This chain connects TRBV28 to TRBJ2-7, with D maybe TRBD1 (6 bases). The V end was cut by 2 bases, the J end by 7 bases, with 12 bases between. CDR3 length equals 13 residues. Germline-derived CDR1 and CDR2 are MDHEN and SYDVKM. CDR3 DNA sequence: TGTGCCAGCAGTTTAACGGCAGGGGAAGAGCAGTACGTC. Its translation is CASSLTAGEEQYV.

This clone was observed a single time. The V call is TRBV5-4, the J call TRBJ2-6; TRBD1 aligns across 7 bases. Germline lookup yields CDR1 SGHNT and CDR2 YYREEE (reference sequence). Trimming cost V 4 bases and J 0 bases; bases outside gene matches: 7. There are 17 residues in the CDR3. The CDR3 DNA is TGTGCCAGCAGCGCCGTAGGGGGCAACTCTGGGGCCAACGTCCTGACTTTC. It encodes CASSAVGGNSGANVLTF.

The chain carries TRBV18 and TRBJ2-7; D may be TRBD1 (5 bases). Germline V CDR1 and CDR2: KGHSH, LQKENI. This CDR3 comprises 14 residues. V was trimmed by 3 bases and J by 1 base, leaving 10 bases between them. CDR3 coding DNA: TGTGCCAGCTCACCTGACAGATTATCCTACGAGCAGTACGTC. This encodes CASSPDRLSYEQYV.

The chain combines TRBV20-1 with TRBJ2-3, with 14 nucleotides matching TRBD2. J gave up 2 bases and V 3 bases, and 10 bases lay outside the gene matches. The CDR3 contains 18 residues. Germline loops: CDR1 DFQATT, CDR2 SNEGSKA (reference sequence). This CDR3 reads CSASGPGTSGGPTDTQYF. The DNA of the CDR3 is TGCAGTGCTAGTGGCCCCGGGACTAGCGGGGGACCCACAGATACGCAGTATTTT.

This chain joins TRBV5-4 and TRBJ2-3; D gene unclear. Trimming cost V 6 bases and J 6 bases, with 8 bases left between them. CDR3 length: 11 residues. Germline V lookup: CDR1 SGHNT, CDR2 YYREEE (reference sequence). CDR3 protein: CASTGGDTQYF. Here the CDR3 DNA reads TGTGCCAGCACCGGCGGCGATACGCAGTATTTT. Based on the CDR3 plus reference TRBV5-4 and TRBJ2-3, the full variable domain is ETGVTQSPTHLIKTRGQQVTLRCSSQSGHNTVSWYQQALGQGPQFIFQYYREEENGRGNFPPRFSGLQFPNYSSELNVNALELDDSALYLCASTGGDTQYFGPGTRLTVL.

Written as DNA, the CDR3 is TGTGCCAGCAGCCGGGACAGTTCTTCCACTGAAGCTTTCTTT. It encodes CASSRDSSSTEAFF. This sequence joins TRBV7-9 and TRBJ1-1; 7 positions agree with TRBD1. There are 14 residues in the CDR3. CDR1 is SEHNR and CDR2 is FQNEAQ in the germline V gene (reference sequence). V shed 5 bases, J shed 4 bases, and the junction held 7 bases outside the gene matches.

This chain joins TRBV25-1 and TRBJ2-7, with 7 bases that match TRBD1. CDR3 length equals 16 residues. V shed 2 bases, J shed 3 bases, and the junction held 10 bases outside the gene matches. Germline V CDR1 and CDR2: MGHDK, SYGVNS. CDR3: CASSEGGTGQYYEQYF. DNA for the CDR3: TGTGCCAGCAGTGAAGGGGGTACGGGACAGTACTACGAGCAGTACTTC.

The chain employs TRBV18 and TRBJ1-4, with no clear D. There are 15 residues in the CDR3. CDR1 is KGHSH, CDR2 LQKENI, per germline. Between the trimmed V and J ends, which lost 1 base and 8 bases, there was a span of 14 bases. The CDR3 spells CASSPQAGIEEKLFF. The CDR3 DNA follows: TGTGCCAGCTCACCACAAGCGGGTATAGAAGAAAAACTGTTTTTT.

The chain couples TRBV2 to TRBJ2-5; 9 nucleotides match TRBD1. The CDR3 is made up of 14 amino acids. The junction had 1 base not matched to a gene; V was cut back by 3 bases and J by 2 bases. CDR1 is SNHLY, CDR2 FYNNEI, per germline. The CDR3 is CASSEDRGQETQYF. The CDR3 region has the DNA TGTGCCAGCAGTGAGGACAGGGGTCAAGAGACCCAGTACTTC.

The V and J genes are TRBV5-6 and TRBJ2-5; TRBD1 might be the D (5 bases). The CDR3 sequence is 13 residues long. Germline assignment: CDR1 SGHDT and CDR2 YYEEEE. V was trimmed by 4 bases and J by 2 bases, leaving 9 bases between them. The CDR3 is CASSHQGQETQYF. CDR3 DNA: TGTGCCAGCAGCCACCAGGGTCAAGAGACCCAGTACTTC.